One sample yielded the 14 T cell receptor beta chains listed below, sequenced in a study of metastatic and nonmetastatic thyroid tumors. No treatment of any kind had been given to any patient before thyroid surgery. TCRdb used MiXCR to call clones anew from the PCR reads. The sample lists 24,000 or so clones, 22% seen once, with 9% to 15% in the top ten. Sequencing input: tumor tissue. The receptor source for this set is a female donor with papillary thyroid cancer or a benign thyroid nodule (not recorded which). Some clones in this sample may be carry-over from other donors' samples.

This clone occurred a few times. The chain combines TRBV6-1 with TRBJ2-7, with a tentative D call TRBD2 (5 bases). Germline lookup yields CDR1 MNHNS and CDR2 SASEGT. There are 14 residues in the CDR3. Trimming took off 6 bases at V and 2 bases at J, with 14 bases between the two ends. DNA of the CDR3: TGTGCCAGCAGGTCCGGGGTCCGCGCCTACGAGCAGTACTTC. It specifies CASRSGVRAYEQYF.

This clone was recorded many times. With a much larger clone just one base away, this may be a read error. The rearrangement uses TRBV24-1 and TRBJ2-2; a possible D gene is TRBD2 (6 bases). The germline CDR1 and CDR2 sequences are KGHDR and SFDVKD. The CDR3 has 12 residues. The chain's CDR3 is CARLDRAVELVF. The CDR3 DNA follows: TGTGCCAGACTAGACCGAGCGGTGGAGCTGGTTTTT.

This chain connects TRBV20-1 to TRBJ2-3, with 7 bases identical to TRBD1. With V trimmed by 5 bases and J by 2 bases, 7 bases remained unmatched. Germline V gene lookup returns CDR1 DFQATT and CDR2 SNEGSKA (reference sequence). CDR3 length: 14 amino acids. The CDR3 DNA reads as TGCAGTGCTGGGCCGACAGGGTTCACAGATACGCAGTATTTT. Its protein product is CSAGPTGFTDTQYF.

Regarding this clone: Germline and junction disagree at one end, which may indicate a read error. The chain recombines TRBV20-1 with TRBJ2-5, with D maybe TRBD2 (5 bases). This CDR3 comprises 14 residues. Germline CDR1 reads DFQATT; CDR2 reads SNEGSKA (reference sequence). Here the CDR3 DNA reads TGCAGTCCTAGCTCCGGTGGGCGCCAAGAGACCCAGTACTTC. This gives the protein CSPSSGGRQETQYF.

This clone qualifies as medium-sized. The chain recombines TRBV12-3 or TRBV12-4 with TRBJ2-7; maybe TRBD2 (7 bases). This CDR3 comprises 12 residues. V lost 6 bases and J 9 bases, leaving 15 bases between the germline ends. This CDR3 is CASSHDAGAQYF. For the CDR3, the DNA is TGTGCCAGCAGCCATGATGCGGGGGCGCAGTACTTC.

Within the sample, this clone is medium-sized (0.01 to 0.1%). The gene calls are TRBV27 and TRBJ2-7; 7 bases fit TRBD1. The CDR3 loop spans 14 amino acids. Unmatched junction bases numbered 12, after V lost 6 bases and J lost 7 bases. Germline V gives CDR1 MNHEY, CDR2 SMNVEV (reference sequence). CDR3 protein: CASRIQGPLGEQYF. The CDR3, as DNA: TGTGCCAGCAGAATACAGGGGCCTTTGGGTGAGCAGTACTTC.

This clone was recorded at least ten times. CDR3: CASRFPGLEGYEQFF. The DNA for the CDR3 is TGTGCCAGCAGATTTCCGGGACTAGAAGGGTATGAGCAGTTCTTC. This chain connects TRBV7-9 to TRBJ2-1, with 8 bases identical to TRBD2. Per germline, CDR1 SEHNR and CDR2 FQNEAQ (reference sequence). J lost 8 bases, V lost 6 bases, and 12 bases had no gene match. This CDR3 has 15 residues.

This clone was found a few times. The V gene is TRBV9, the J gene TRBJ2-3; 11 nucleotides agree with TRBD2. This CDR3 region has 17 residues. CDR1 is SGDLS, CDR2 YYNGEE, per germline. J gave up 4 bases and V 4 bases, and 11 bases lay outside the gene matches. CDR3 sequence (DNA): TGTGCCAGCAGCTTTAGCGGAGTAGCGGGAGGGTCAGATACGCAGTATTTT. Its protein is CASSFSGVAGGSDTQYF. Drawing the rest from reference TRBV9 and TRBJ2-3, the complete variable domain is DSGVTQTPKHLITATGQRVTLRCSPRSGDLSVYWYQQSLDQGLQFLIQYYNGEERAKGNILERFSAQQFPDLHSELNLSSLELGDSALYFCASSFSGVAGGSDTQYFGPGTRLTVL.

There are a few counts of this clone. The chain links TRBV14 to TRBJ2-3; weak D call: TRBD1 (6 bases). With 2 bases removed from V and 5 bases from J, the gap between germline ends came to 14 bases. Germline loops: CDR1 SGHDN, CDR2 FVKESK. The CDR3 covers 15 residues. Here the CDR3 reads CASSQRTAPGDTQYF. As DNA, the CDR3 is TGTGCCAGCAGCCAAAGGACAGCGCCGGGAGATACGCAGTATTTT.

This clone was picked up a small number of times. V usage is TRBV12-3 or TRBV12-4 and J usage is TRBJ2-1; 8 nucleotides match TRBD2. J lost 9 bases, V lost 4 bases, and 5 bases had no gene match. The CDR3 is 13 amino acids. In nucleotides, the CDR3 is TGTGCCAGCAGTTATCAGCGGGAGACTGAGCAGTTCTTC. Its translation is CASSYQRETEQFF.

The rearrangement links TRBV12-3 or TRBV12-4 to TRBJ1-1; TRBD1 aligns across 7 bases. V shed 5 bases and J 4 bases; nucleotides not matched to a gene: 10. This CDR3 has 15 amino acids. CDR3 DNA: TGTGCCAGCAGTGCGCCTGACAGGGTGGGCACTGAAGCTTTCTTT. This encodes CASSAPDRVGTEAFF.

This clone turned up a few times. CDR3 sequence (DNA): TGCGCCAGCAGCGGTGGGGGGCAAGAGCAGTACTTC. Translated, it gives CASSGGGQEQYF. This chain links TRBV5-1 with TRBJ2-7; D possibly uses TRBD1 or TRBD2 (6 bases each). This CDR3 comprises 12 residues. V was clipped by 4 bases and J by 7 bases, with 12 bases between them. The germline gives CDR1 SGHRS, CDR2 YFSETQ.

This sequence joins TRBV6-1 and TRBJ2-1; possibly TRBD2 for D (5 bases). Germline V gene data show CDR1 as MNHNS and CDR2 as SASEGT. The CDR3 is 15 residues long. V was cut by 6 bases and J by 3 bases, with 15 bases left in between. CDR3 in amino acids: CASSVAGVVYNEQFF. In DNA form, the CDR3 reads TGTGCCAGCAGCGTAGCCGGGGTAGTCTACAATGAGCAGTTCTTC.

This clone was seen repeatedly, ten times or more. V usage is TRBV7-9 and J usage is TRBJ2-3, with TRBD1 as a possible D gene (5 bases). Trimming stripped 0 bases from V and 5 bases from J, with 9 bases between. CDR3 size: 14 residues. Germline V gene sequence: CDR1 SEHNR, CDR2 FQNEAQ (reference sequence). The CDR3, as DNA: TGTGCCAGCAGCTTAGCTCAGGGAAGAGATACGCAGTATTTT. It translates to CASSLAQGRDTQYF.